This TCR beta chain derives from a study of PD-1 blockade in classical Hodgkin lymphoma. Notes on the study in general: Newly diagnosed patients were reported to start with lower TCR diversity than healthy donors. Complete responders' diversity at baseline resembled that of newly diagnosed patients. Possibly reflecting disease activity or prior therapy, repertoire differences have causes that remain undefined. Exclusion removed patients who began nivolumab under 1 year after ASCT.

The CDR3 runs to 15 residues. Germline V gene data show CDR1 as LNHDA and CDR2 as SQIVND (reference sequence). The trim removed 6 bases at V and 5 bases at J, leaving 6 bases unmatched. Remarks on this clone: As yet, its antigen is unknown.

Sequencing used immunoSEQ multiplex PCR; TCRdb keeps in-frame clones, though not all of them. In the table there are over 85,000 clones, roughly 79% of which are singletons. With no exception, relapse followed autologous stem cell transplantation in all patients, and brentuximab vedotin exposure varied. V is TRBV19 and J is TRBJ2-5; 13 bases match TRBD2. Sample: peripheral blood mononuclear cells (PBMCs), taken before the second cycle of nivolumab. This TCR was recovered from a human donor with classical Hodgkin lymphoma. The CDR3 nucleotides read TGTGCCAGTAGGAAACTAGCGGGAGGGGGTGAGACCCAGTACTTC. This translates into CASRKLAGGGETQYF. Drawing the rest from reference TRBV19 and TRBJ2-5, the complete variable domain is DGGITQSPKYLFRKEGQNVTLSCEQNLNHDAMYWYRQDPGQGLRLIYYSQIVNDFQKGDIAEGYSVSREKKESFPLTVTSAQKNPTAFYLCASRKLAGGGETQYFGPGTRLLVL.